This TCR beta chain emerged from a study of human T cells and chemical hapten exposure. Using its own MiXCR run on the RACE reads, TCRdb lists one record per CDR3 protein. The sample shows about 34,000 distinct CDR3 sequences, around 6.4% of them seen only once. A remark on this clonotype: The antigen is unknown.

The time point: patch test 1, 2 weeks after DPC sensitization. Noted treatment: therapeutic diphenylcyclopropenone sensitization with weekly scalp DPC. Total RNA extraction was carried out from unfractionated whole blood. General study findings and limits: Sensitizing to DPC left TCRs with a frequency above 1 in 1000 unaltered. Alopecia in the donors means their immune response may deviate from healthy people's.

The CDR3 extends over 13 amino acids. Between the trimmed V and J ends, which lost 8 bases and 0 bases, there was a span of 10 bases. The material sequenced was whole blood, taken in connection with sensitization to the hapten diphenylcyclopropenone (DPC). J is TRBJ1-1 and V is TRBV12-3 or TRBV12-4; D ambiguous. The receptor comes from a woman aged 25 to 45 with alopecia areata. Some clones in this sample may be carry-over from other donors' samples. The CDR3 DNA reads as TGTGCCAGCGGGTACAGCATGAACACTGAAGCTTTCTTT. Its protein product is CASGYSMNTEAFF.